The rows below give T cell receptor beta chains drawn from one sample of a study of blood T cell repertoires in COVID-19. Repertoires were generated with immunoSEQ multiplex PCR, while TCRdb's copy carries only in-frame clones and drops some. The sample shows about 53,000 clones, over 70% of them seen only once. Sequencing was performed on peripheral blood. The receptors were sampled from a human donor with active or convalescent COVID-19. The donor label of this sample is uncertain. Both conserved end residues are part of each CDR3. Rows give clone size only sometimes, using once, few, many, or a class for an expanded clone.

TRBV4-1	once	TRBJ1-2	CASSQGGPGVYGYTF
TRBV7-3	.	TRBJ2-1	CASSSQGSYNEQFF
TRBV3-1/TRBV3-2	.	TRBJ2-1	CASSFRRANEQFF
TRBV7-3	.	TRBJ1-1	CASRRQEDTEAFF
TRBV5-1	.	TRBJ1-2	CASSSRGLHGYTF
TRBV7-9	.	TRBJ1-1	CASSLDSGRTEAFF
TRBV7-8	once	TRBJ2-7	CASSDPYRDKSYEQYF
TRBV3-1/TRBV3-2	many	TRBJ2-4	CASSQDQDAGLAKNIQYF
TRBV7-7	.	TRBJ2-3	CASSLVASGSTDTQYF
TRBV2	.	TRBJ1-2	CASSDPGYYGYTF
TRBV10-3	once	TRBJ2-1	CAISDFGQGLNEQFF
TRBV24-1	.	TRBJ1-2	CATSDRQGEGYTF
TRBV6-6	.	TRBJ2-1	CASSRAGGAYTEQFF
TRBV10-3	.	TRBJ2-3	CAISKNVAGSTTDTQYF
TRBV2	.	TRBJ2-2	CASSSRGLKSGELFF
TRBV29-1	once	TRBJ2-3	CSSGGGEVSTDTQYF
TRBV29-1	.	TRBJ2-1	CSARGLAYNEQFF
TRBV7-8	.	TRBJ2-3	CASSLPTGLAGLTDTQYF
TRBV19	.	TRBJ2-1	CASRAGQREIYNEQFF
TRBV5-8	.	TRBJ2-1	CASSWTGGNEQFF
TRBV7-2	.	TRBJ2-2	CASSSQGAGELFF
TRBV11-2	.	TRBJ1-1	CASSFGQGQGSAEAFF
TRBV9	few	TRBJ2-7	CASSVEALPTYEQYF
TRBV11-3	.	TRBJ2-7	CASSLSGIGDEQYF
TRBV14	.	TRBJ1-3	CASSPTAGSGNTIYF
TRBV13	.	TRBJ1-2	CASSSGTGQDVDYGYTF
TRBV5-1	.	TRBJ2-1	CASSPRTGGNEQFF
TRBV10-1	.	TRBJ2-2	CASSTGTGGTGELFF
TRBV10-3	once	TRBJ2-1	CAISNRSGNEQFF
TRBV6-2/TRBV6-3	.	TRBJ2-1	CASRRGGAAGGTYNEQFF
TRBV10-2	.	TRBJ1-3	CASSEQSGTANTIYF
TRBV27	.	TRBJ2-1	CASSRGLGNEQFF
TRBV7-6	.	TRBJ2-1	CASSFGDVRDNEQFF
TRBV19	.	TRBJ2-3	CASNSRAGDTQYF
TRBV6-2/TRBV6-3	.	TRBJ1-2	CASSYRGQNYGYTF
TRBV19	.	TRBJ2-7	CASSINGGYEQYF
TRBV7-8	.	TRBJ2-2	CASSLLGLANTGELFF
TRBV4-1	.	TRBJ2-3	CASSQAGTDTQYF
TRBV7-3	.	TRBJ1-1	CASSLGQWNTEAFF
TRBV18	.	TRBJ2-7	CASSPFSDSYEQYF
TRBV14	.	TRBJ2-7	CASSQASAGSWYEQYF
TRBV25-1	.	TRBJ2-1	CASSGTSGRHPYNEQFF
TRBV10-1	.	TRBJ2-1	CASGGKVTSVYNEQFF
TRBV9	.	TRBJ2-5	CASSVEGGLQETQYF
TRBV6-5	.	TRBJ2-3	CASSQPGGDTQYF
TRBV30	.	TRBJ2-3	CAWSVKGAVDTQYF
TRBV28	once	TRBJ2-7	CASSLRFGDEQYF